One sample yielded the 9 T cell receptor beta chains listed below, sequenced in a study of blood T cell repertoires in COVID-19. The assay was immunoSEQ multiplex PCR, and TCRdb's table has in-frame clones only and misses some. Of about 92,000 clones in the sample, roughly nine tenths were seen once. Material for sequencing was peripheral blood. Receptor source: a human donor with active COVID-19. The donor label of this sample is uncertain.

The chain uses TRBV12-3 or TRBV12-4 and TRBJ2-5; D may be TRBD1 (6 bases). Trimming shortened V by 6 bases and J by 4 bases, and 12 bases separated the two germline ends. CDR3 length equals 13 residues. Written as DNA, the CDR3 is TGTGCCAGCAGACGAACAGGGTCAGAGACCCAGTACTTC. It yields the protein CASRRTGSETQYF.

The rearrangement uses TRBV6-5 and TRBJ1-1; tentatively, D is TRBD1 (5 bases). V was cut by 9 bases and J by 1 base, with 15 bases left in between. Germline CDR1 MNHEY, CDR2 SVGAGI. The CDR3 extends over 14 amino acids. Here the CDR3 reads CASATNGGNTEAFF. As DNA, the CDR3 is TGTGCCAGTGCCACGAACGGGGGGAACACTGAAGCTTTCTTT.

The chain is built from TRBV5-4 and TRBJ1-1, with TRBD1 matching 7 bases. The CDR3 runs to 16 residues. The trim removed 0 bases at V and 0 bases at J, leaving 5 bases unmatched. Per germline, CDR1 SGHNT and CDR2 YYREEE (reference sequence). The CDR3 region is CASSLAGQHMNTEAFF. In nucleotides, the CDR3 is TGTGCCAGCAGCTTGGCGGGACAGCACATGAACACTGAAGCTTTCTTT.

V is TRBV25-1 and J is TRBJ2-7; 7 positions agree with TRBD2. The V gene end was trimmed by 8 bases and the J gene end by 3 bases; junction bases not matched to a gene: 4. Germline CDR1 and CDR2: MGHDK and SYGVNS. This CDR3 region has 12 residues. CDR3 region: CASGGGVYEQYF. As DNA, the CDR3 is TGTGCCAGCGGGGGGGGTGTCTACGAGCAGTACTTC.

This clone was found a few times. This chain connects TRBV2 to TRBJ2-7; TRBD2 might be the D (5 bases). The CDR3 is made up of 12 amino acids. Germline V CDR1 and CDR2: SNHLY, FYNNEI. Trimming cost V 1 base and J 4 bases, with 5 bases left between them. This CDR3 reads CASSEGGYEQYF. The CDR3 DNA sequence: TGTGCCAGCAGTGAAGGCGGGTACGAGCAGTACTTC.

The CDR3 nucleotides are TGTGCCAGCAGCTTAGGGACTAATTCAGATACGCAGTATTTT. It yields the protein CASSLGTNSDTQYF. This chain connects TRBV7-9 to TRBJ2-3; the D gene is possibly TRBD2 (6 bases). The CDR3 has 14 residues. Germline V lookup: CDR1 SEHNR, CDR2 FQNEAQ (reference sequence). Trimming left V 1 base short and J 4 bases short, with 9 bases between. Complete variable domain (other parts from reference TRBV7-9 and TRBJ2-3): DTGVSQNPRHKITKRGQNVTFRCDPISEHNRLYWYRQTLGQGPEFLTYFQNEAQLEKSRLLSDRFSAERPKGSFSTLEIQRTEQGDSAMYLCASSLGTNSDTQYFGPGTRLTVL.

V gene TRBV7-2 combines with J gene TRBJ2-5; 7 bases agree with TRBD1. The CDR3 runs to 15 residues. CDR1 is SGHTA and CDR2 is FQGNSA in the germline V gene. The junction had 6 bases not matched to a gene; V was cut back by 1 base and J by 4 bases. The CDR3 region has the DNA TGTGCCAGCAGCTTAGTCGGGACAGAGGCAGAGACCCAGTACTTC. As protein: CASSLVGTEAETQYF.

The chain links TRBV28 to TRBJ2-3; the D is unclear. Germline assignment: CDR1 MDHEN and CDR2 SYDVKM. V dropped 7 bases and J dropped 7 bases, with 9 bases sitting between them. The CDR3 has 11 residues. This chain's CDR3 is CASTQANTQYF. Here the CDR3 DNA reads TGTGCCAGCACCCAAGCAAATACGCAGTATTTT.

The gene calls are TRBV6-6 and TRBJ1-4; D gene uncertain. The V gene's germline CDR1 is MNHNY and CDR2 SVGAGI (reference sequence). V dropped 2 bases and J dropped 4 bases, with 8 bases sitting between them. This CDR3 contains 14 residues. The CDR3 nucleotides are TGTGCCAGCAGTTACGAGGAGATTAATGAAAAACTGTTTTTT. Translating gives CASSYEEINEKLFF.